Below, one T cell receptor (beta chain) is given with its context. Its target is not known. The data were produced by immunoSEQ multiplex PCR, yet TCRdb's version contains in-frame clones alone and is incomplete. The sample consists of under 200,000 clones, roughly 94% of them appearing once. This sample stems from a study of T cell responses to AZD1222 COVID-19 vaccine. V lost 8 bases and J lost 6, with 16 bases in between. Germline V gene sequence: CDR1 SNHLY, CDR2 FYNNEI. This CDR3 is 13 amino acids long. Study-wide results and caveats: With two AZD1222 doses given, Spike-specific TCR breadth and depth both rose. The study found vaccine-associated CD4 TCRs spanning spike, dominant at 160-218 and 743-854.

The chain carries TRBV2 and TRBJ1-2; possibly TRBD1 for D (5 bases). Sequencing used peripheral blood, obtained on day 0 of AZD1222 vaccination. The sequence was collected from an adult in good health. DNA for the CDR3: TGTGCCAGCCTCTACCGGGACTCTGATGGCTACACCTTC. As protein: CASLYRDSDGYTF.